This TCR beta chain was obtained from a study of blood T cell repertoires in COVID-19 (dated by TCRdb to 2018 to 2021). With regard to the full study: Collaborator samples came from the United States, Italy and Spain and covered acute and convalescent phases of COVID-19. The prospective study material was composed of cDNA or gDNA derived from T cells, B-cell-depleted T cells, or PBMCs. The repertoires were made available in a free public database intended to serve as a resource for research on the immune response to SARS-CoV-2. Where available, HLA class I and class II types were taken from metadata supplied by the sample provider and were not determined by assay-based typing. The samples were drawn from the first 160 participants of the ongoing ImmuneRACE study and from more than 1,000 subjects provided by 6 global collaborators. A de-identified subject ID, COVID-19 status, age in years and sex were almost always included in the sample metadata. The dataset comprised deeply sampled blood TCRbeta repertoires from subjects exposed to, actively infected with, or recovered from COVID-19.

Overall results and qualifications from the work: The amount of clinical and demographic metadata varied by source and participant and was provided uncurated.

In regard to this clone: There is no known antigen for this receptor. Base-call qualities are not available, and no considerably larger clone is one nucleotide away.

Sequences MGHRA (CDR1) and YSYEKL (CDR2) are obtained from the germline V gene. V trim: 3 bases; J trim: 1 base; unmatched bases: 3. CDR3 length: 14 amino acids, cysteine to phenylalanine. Left in the record is the CDR3 DNA by itself, 42 bases read in frame from the first base. Each collaborating institution followed its own protocols to collect whole blood in K2EDTA tubes. Collaborator samples were shipped for TCRbeta analysis as frozen whole blood, isolated PBMCs, or DNA extracted from either sample type. TCRbeta CDR3 regions were amplified from genomic DNA by means of the immunoSEQ Assay, a bias-controlled multiplex PCR. In the original analysis: Within the assay, amplification of reference gene primers was used to estimate how many nucleated cells each sample contained. To quantify the absolute abundance of each unique TCRbeta CDR3 rearrangement, sequence reads were collapsed and filtered. For each sample, productive Simpson clonality was calculated as the square root of Simpson's diversity index over productive rearrangements. TCRdb took this table from immuneACCESS and kept in-frame rearrangements with V and J called. Such tables lack part of the clones; where checked against another copy, unresolved V genes explain under half of the gap, and the rest is unexplained. For V, J and clone size, that table is used; D and trimming come from the DNA. The sample includes about 65,000 clones, with roughly four fifths observed a single time. Under 15% of the sample is taken by the ten largest.

This receptor was obtained from a man older than 75 with acute or convalescent COVID-19. The sequenced material came from peripheral blood. The chain joins TRBV4-1 to TRBJ2-7; 7 of the junction bases match TRBD1. The DNA sequence is as follows: TGCGCCAGCAGCCAGTCGACAGGGTCCTACGAGCAGTACTTC. This gives the protein CASSQSTGSYEQYF.